This is a list of T cell receptor beta chains from one sample in a study of T cell changes during pregnancy in multiple sclerosis. TCRdb's copy holds only in-frame clones and misses some; the assay was immunoSEQ multiplex PCR. Of tens of thousands of clones in the sample, roughly 90% are singletons; the top ten hold approximately 11%. Sample: CD8+ T cells from peripheral blood mononuclear cells, taken in the third trimester of pregnancy. Every receptor here comes from a female donor with multiple sclerosis, enrolled in a pregnancy study. The CDR3 runs from the conserved cysteine through the conserved F or W. Fields, in order: clone size, V gene, D gene, J gene, CDR3 protein, CDR3 DNA. The D gene is left open where the match is weak. A row's size may be missing; if present it is once, few, many or a size class.

size: .
V: TRBV4-2
D: TRBD2
J: TRBJ2-5
CDR3: CASSQEGRDQETQYF
DNA: TGTGCCAGCAGCCAGGAGGGGAGGGACCAAGAGACCCAGTACTTC

size: .
V: TRBV19
D: TRBD1
J: TRBJ2-7
CDR3: CASSSRDSPSGEQYF
DNA: TGTGCCAGTAGTTCCCGGGACAGCCCGTCGGGCGAGCAGTACTTC

size: .
V: TRBV29-1
D: TRBD2
J: TRBJ2-1
CDR3: CSVDGSSGHYYNEQFF
DNA: TGCAGCGTTGATGGCTCTAGCGGCCATTACTACAATGAGCAGTTCTTC

size: .
V: TRBV7-9
D: TRBD1
J: TRBJ1-1
CDR3: CASSSSPGQGGDTEAFF
DNA: TGTGCCAGCAGCTCCAGCCCGGGACAGGGAGGGGACACTGAAGCTTTCTTT

size: .
V: TRBV6-6
D: .
J: TRBJ1-2
CDR3: CASSSAAGGYTF
DNA: TGTGCCAGCAGTTCGGCAGCAGGAGGCTACACCTTC

size: .
V: TRBV7-6
D: .
J: TRBJ2-7
CDR3: CASSYGGIGYEQYF
DNA: TGTGCCAGCAGCTACGGGGGTATAGGATACGAGCAGTACTTC

size: few
V: TRBV7-9
D: .
J: TRBJ1-2
CDR3: CASSLPGANYGYTF
DNA: TGTGCCAGCAGCCTCCCGGGAGCGAACTATGGCTACACCTTC

size: .
V: TRBV7-9
D: .
J: TRBJ1-2
CDR3: CASSLDRNLYGYTF
DNA: TGTGCCAGCAGCCTTGACAGGAATCTCTATGGCTACACCTTC

size: .
V: TRBV12-5
D: TRBD1
J: TRBJ1-6
CDR3: CASGIGTGGSPLHF
DNA: TGTGCTAGTGGCATAGGGACAGGGGGATCACCCCTCCACTTT

size: .
V: TRBV6-1
D: TRBD2
J: TRBJ2-1
CDR3: CASRERGQAHGQFF
DNA: TGTGCCAGCAGGGAGCGGGGCCAAGCCCATGGGCAGTTCTTC

size: .
V: TRBV14
D: TRBD1
J: TRBJ2-7
CDR3: CASSSDRVEFYEQYF
DNA: TGTGCCAGCAGCTCCGACAGGGTTGAGTTCTACGAGCAGTACTTC

size: .
V: TRBV7-8
D: TRBD1
J: TRBJ2-2
CDR3: CASLQGVAAGELFF
DNA: TGTGCCAGCCTACAGGGGGTGGCGGCCGGGGAGCTGTTTTTT

size: .
V: TRBV7-6
D: .
J: TRBJ2-5
CDR3: CASSFIVSGETQYF
DNA: TGTGCCAGCAGCTTTATTGTTTCGGGGGAGACCCAGTACTTC

size: .
V: TRBV10-3
D: TRBD2
J: TRBJ2-3
CDR3: CATWDYTDTQYF
DNA: TGTGCCACCTGGGACTACACAGATACGCAGTATTTT

size: .
V: TRBV9
D: .
J: TRBJ1-1
CDR3: CASSVEAQGLVNTEAFF
DNA: TGTGCCAGCAGCGTTGAGGCACAGGGCTTGGTGAACACTGAAGCTTTCTTT

size: .
V: TRBV11-3
D: .
J: TRBJ1-5
CDR3: CASSLLRVFYSNQPQHF
DNA: TGTGCCAGCAGCTTACTGCGAGTTTTTTATAGCAATCAGCCCCAGCATTTT

size: .
V: TRBV6-5
D: .
J: TRBJ1-1
CDR3: CASSYSKGWFGTEAFF
DNA: TGTGCCAGCAGTTACTCTAAGGGGTGGTTTGGCACTGAAGCTTTCTTT

size: .
V: TRBV7-9
D: .
J: TRBJ2-7
CDR3: CASSSVYEQYF
DNA: TGTGCCAGCAGCTCTGTCTACGAGCAGTACTTC

size: .
V: TRBV2
D: TRBD2
J: TRBJ2-1
CDR3: CASNPPSGLDEQFF
DNA: TGTGCCAGCAACCCGCCTAGCGGACTCGATGAGCAGTTCTTC

size: .
V: TRBV13
D: .
J: TRBJ2-6
CDR3: CASSPPPESGANVLTF
DNA: TGTGCCAGCAGCCCCCCCCCTGAGTCTGGGGCCAACGTCCTGACTTTC

size: .
V: TRBV19
D: TRBD1
J: TRBJ2-7
CDR3: CASSTRTGGYEQYF
DNA: TGTGCCAGTAGTACCCGGACAGGGGGCTACGAGCAGTACTTC

size: .
V: TRBV4-1
D: TRBD1
J: TRBJ2-5
CDR3: CASSQGMTGGVGETQYF
DNA: TGCGCCAGCAGCCAAGGGATGACAGGGGGCGTGGGAGAGACCCAGTACTTC

size: .
V: TRBV27
D: .
J: TRBJ2-7
CDR3: CASSSPGYEQYF
DNA: TGTGCCAGCAGTTCCCCCGGCTACGAGCAGTACTTC

size: .
V: TRBV5-1
D: .
J: TRBJ1-1
CDR3: CASISGDDTEAFF
DNA: TGCGCCAGCATATCGGGAGACGACACTGAAGCTTTCTTT

size: .
V: TRBV12-5
D: .
J: TRBJ1-1
CDR3: CASARPVSANTEAFF
DNA: TGTGCTAGTGCCAGGCCAGTGTCAGCGAACACTGAAGCTTTCTTT

size: .
V: TRBV5-4
D: TRBD2
J: TRBJ2-7
CDR3: CASSLAGGGSRREQYF
DNA: TGTGCCAGCAGCCTAGCGGGAGGGGGATCTCGGCGCGAGCAGTACTTC

size: .
V: TRBV7-9
D: .
J: TRBJ2-1
CDR3: CASSLEIGNEQFF
DNA: TGTGCCAGCAGCTTAGAGATCGGCAATGAGCAGTTCTTC

size: medium-sized
V: TRBV27
D: .
J: TRBJ2-2
CDR3: CASSSNRVSNTGELFF
DNA: TGTGCCAGCAGTTCTAACAGGGTCTCGAACACCGGGGAGCTGTTTTTT

size: few
V: TRBV4-2
D: .
J: TRBJ1-5
CDR3: CASSQAAGQPQHF
DNA: TGTGCCAGCAGCCAAGCCGCCGGTCAGCCCCAGCATTTT

size: few
V: TRBV29-1
D: .
J: TRBJ2-5
CDR3: CSVEHRAGETQYF
DNA: TGCAGCGTTGAACACAGGGCCGGAGAGACCCAGTACTTC

size: .
V: TRBV7-2
D: .
J: TRBJ2-1
CDR3: CASSTKPPGPLVSYNEQFF
DNA: TGTGCCAGCAGTACCAAACCCCCAGGGCCCTTAGTCTCCTACAATGAGCAGTTCTTC

size: .
V: TRBV2
D: .
J: TRBJ1-2
CDR3: CASSPAGSGGYTF
DNA: TGTGCCAGCAGCCCCGCAGGCTCGGGGGGCTACACCTTC

size: once
V: TRBV7-7
D: .
J: TRBJ2-1
CDR3: CASSPTVGPGNEQFF
DNA: TGTGCCAGCAGCCCGACGGTTGGGCCGGGGAATGAGCAGTTCTTC

size: .
V: TRBV4-2
D: TRBD2
J: TRBJ2-7
CDR3: CASSQDNGRAYEQYF
DNA: TGTGCCAGCAGCCAAGATAACGGGAGGGCCTACGAGCAGTACTTC

size: .
V: TRBV7-2
D: TRBD2
J: TRBJ2-2
CDR3: CASSWSGGARELFF
DNA: TGTGCCAGCAGCTGGAGCGGGGGGGCCCGGGAGCTGTTTTTT

size: .
V: TRBV6-5
D: .
J: TRBJ1-1
CDR3: CASGRGFMNTEAFF
DNA: TGTGCCAGCGGACGGGGGTTCATGAACACTGAAGCTTTCTTT

size: once
V: TRBV25-1
D: TRBD2
J: TRBJ2-5
CDR3: CASSSERGGRETQYF
DNA: TGTGCCAGCAGTAGCGAGCGGGGGGGCCGGGAGACCCAGTACTTC

size: once
V: TRBV5-8
D: .
J: TRBJ1-2
CDR3: CASREPGDHYGYTF
DNA: TGTGCCAGCAGGGAGCCGGGAGATCACTATGGCTACACCTTC

size: .
V: TRBV7-2
D: TRBD1
J: TRBJ2-7
CDR3: CASSPGDRGPYEQYF
DNA: TGTGCCAGCAGCCCTGGGGACAGGGGTCCCTACGAGCAGTACTTC

size: .
V: TRBV11-2
D: .
J: TRBJ1-5
CDR3: CASGHPNQPQHF
DNA: TGTGCCAGCGGACATCCGAATCAGCCCCAGCATTTT

size: .
V: TRBV7-2
D: TRBD2
J: TRBJ2-7
CDR3: CASGIAGGPRNEQYF
DNA: TGTGCCAGCGGAATAGCGGGAGGGCCTAGGAACGAGCAGTACTTC

size: .
V: TRBV7-3
D: .
J: TRBJ1-3
CDR3: CASSLSGGFGNTIYF
DNA: TGTGCCAGCAGCTTATCGGGGGGGTTTGGAAACACCATATATTTT

size: .
V: TRBV23-1
D: TRBD2
J: TRBJ2-7
CDR3: CASSQAPGLADAYEQYF
DNA: TGCGCCAGCAGTCAAGCTCCGGGACTAGCGGACGCCTACGAGCAGTACTTC

size: .
V: TRBV5-6
D: TRBD1
J: TRBJ2-7
CDR3: CASSPDGQGVYEQYF
DNA: TGTGCCAGCAGCCCGGACGGACAGGGGGTATACGAGCAGTACTTC

size: once
V: TRBV9
D: TRBD1
J: TRBJ2-7
CDR3: CASSDGTGGVYEQYF
DNA: TGTGCCAGCAGCGATGGGACAGGGGGTGTATACGAGCAGTACTTC

size: .
V: TRBV27
D: .
J: TRBJ2-7
CDR3: CASSLSPRTYEQYF
DNA: TGTGCCAGCAGTTTATCCCCCAGAACCTACGAGCAGTACTTC

size: .
V: TRBV5-4
D: TRBD1
J: TRBJ2-7
CDR3: CASSLQGAYEQYF
DNA: TGTGCCAGCAGCTTGCAGGGGGCCTACGAGCAGTACTTC

size: .
V: TRBV19
D: .
J: TRBJ1-5
CDR3: CASSNFGGNQPQHF
DNA: TGTGCCAGTAGTAATTTCGGGGGCAATCAGCCCCAGCATTTT

size: .
V: TRBV9
D: TRBD1
J: TRBJ1-1
CDR3: CASSVVRTGFTEAFF
DNA: TGTGCCAGCAGCGTAGTTCGGACAGGGTTCACTGAAGCTTTCTTT

size: .
V: TRBV2
D: TRBD1
J: TRBJ1-1
CDR3: CASRAQGAYTEAFF
DNA: TGTGCCAGCAGGGCACAGGGGGCATACACTGAAGCTTTCTTT

size: .
V: TRBV6-5
D: .
J: TRBJ2-2
CDR3: CASTKTGELFF
DNA: TGTGCCAGCACCAAAACCGGGGAGCTGTTTTTT

size: once
V: TRBV13
D: TRBD1
J: TRBJ2-1
CDR3: CASSQGAYNEQFF
DNA: TGTGCCAGCAGCCAGGGGGCCTACAATGAGCAGTTCTTC

size: .
V: TRBV14
D: .
J: TRBJ2-7
CDR3: CASSLWESYEQYF
DNA: TGTGCCAGCAGTCTTTGGGAGTCCTACGAGCAGTACTTC

size: .
V: TRBV7-9
D: .
J: TRBJ1-1
CDR3: CASRADGGRRSTEAFF
DNA: TGTGCCAGCAGGGCCGACGGGGGGCGCAGGAGCACTGAAGCTTTCTTT